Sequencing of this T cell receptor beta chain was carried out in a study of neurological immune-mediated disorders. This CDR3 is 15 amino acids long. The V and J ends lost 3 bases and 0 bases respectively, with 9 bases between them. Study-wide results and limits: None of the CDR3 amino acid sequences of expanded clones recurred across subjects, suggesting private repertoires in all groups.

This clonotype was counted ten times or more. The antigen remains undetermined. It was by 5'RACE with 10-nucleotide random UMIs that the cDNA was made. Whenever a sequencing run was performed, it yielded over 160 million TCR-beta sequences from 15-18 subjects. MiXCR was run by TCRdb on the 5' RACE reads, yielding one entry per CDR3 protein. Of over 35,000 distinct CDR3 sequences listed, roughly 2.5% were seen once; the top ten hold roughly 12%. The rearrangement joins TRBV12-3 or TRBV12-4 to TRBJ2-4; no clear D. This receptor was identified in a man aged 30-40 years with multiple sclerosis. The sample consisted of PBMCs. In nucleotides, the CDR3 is TGTGCCAGCAGTTTTGTTGAGTTAGCCAAAAACATTCAGTACTTC. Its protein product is CASSFVELAKNIQYF.